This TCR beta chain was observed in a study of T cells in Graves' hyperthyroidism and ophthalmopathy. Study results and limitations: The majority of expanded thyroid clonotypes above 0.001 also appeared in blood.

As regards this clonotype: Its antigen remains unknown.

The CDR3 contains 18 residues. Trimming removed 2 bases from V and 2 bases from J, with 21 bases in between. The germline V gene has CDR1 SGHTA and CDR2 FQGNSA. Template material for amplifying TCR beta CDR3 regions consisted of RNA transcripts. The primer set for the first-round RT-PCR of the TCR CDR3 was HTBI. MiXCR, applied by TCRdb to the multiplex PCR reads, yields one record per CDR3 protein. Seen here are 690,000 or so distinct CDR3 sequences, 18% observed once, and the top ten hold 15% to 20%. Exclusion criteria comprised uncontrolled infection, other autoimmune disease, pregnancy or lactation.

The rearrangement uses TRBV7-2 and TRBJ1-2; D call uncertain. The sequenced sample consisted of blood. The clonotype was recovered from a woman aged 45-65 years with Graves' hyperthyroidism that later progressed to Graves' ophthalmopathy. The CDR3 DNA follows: TGTGCCAGCAGCTTAAGTAAGTTCCGACACACAATCAACTATGGCTACACCTTC. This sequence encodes CASSLSKFRHTINYGYTF.